The following is a T cell receptor (beta chain) sequence with its context. Germline trimming cut 7 bases from V and 3 bases from J; bases unmatched to any gene: 18. This CDR3 has 18 amino acids. Per germline, CDR1 SGHVS and CDR2 FQNEAQ. The entry originates in a study of shared clonotypes between healthy human individuals. TCRdb's copy holds only in-frame clones and misses some; the assay was immunoSEQ multiplex PCR. The data hold 500,000 or so clones, with about 96% observed a single time. Specimen: naive CD4+ T cells sorted from blood. The subset here: CD45RA+ positively selected. The sequence came from a woman in her twenties or thirties in good health. The rearrangement joins TRBV7-8 to TRBJ2-1, with TRBD1 identical over 7 bases. The CDR3 DNA follows: TGTGCCAGCACCCCGATTCGAGGGAAACGGGACAGCTACAATGAGCAGTTCTTC. Amino acid sequence: CASTPIRGKRDSYNEQFF.